This paragraph reports one TCR beta chain. This sample stems from a study of blood T cell repertoires in COVID-19. The overall study: The United States, Italy and Spain supplied acute and convalescent COVID-19 samples. From T cells, B-cell-depleted T cells, or PBMCs came the material, which was cDNA or gDNA.

Authors' analysis steps: Researchers report that nucleated cell counts were estimated from reference gene primer amplification. The assay was immunoSEQ multiplex PCR, and TCRdb's table has in-frame clones only and misses some. That table furnishes V, J and clone size, whereas the DNA furnished D and trimming. The sample shows fewer than 450,000 clones, 88% of them seen only once. From germline, CDR1 is KGHDR and CDR2 SFDVKD. V was pared by 8 bases and J by 5 bases, with 8 bases between. The CDR3 is 12 residues long. One Seattle source followed patients from active infection through their disease course.

This TCR was sampled from a woman in her sixties or seventies with COVID-19, enrolled during active disease. The sample comprised peripheral blood. The chain joins TRBV24-1 to TRBJ2-2; TRBD2 is a possible D gene (6 bases). The CDR3 here is CATTRGTGELFF. The CDR3 nucleotides read TGTGCCACCACCCGGGGGACCGGGGAGCTGTTTTTT.